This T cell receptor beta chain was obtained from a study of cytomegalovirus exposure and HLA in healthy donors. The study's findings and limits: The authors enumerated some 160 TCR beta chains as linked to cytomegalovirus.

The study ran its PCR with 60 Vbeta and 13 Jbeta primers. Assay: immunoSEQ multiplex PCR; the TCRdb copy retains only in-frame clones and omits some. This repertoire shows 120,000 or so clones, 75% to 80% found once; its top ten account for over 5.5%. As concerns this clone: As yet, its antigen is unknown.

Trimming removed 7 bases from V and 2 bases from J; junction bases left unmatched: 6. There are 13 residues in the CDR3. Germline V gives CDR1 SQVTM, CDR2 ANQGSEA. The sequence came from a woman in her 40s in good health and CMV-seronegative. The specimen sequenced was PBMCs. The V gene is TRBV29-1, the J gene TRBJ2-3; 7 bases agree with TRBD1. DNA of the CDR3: TGCAGCGCTCTGACAGGGACCACAGATACGCAGTATTTT. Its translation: CSALTGTTDTQYF.